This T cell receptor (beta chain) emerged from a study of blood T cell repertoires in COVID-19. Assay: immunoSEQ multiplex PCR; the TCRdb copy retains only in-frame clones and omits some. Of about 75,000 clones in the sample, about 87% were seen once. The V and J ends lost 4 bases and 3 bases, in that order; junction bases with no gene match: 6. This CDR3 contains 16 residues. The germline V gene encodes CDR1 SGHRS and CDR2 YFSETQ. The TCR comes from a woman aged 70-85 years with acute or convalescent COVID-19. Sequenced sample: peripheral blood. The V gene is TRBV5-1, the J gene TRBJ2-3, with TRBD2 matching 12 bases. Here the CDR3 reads CASSPATSGGTDTQYF. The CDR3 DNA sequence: TGCGCCAGCAGCCCGGCGACTAGCGGGGGTACAGATACGCAGTATTTT.